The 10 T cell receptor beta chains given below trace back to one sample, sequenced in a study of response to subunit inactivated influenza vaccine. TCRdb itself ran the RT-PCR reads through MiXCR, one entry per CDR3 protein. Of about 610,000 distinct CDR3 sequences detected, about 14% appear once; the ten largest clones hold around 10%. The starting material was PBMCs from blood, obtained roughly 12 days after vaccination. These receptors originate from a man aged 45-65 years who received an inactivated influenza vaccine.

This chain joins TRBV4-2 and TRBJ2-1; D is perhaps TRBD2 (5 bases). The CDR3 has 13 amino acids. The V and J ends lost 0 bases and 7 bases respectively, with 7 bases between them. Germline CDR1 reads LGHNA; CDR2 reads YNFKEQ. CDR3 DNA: TGTGCCAGCAGCCAAGAACCGGGGAATGAGCAGTTCTTC. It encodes CASSQEPGNEQFF.

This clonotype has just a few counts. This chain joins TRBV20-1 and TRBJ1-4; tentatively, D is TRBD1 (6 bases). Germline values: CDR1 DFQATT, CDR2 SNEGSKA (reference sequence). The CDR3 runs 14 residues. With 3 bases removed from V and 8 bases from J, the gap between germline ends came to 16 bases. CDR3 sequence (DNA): TGCAGTGCTAGGAGCGGGACATTTGCGGAAAAACTGTTTTTT. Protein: CSARSGTFAEKLFF.

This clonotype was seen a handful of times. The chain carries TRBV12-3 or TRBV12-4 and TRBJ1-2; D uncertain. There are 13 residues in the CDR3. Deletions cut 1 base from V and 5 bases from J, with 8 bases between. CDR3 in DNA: TGTGCCAGCAGTTTAGACAGTATATATGGCTACACCTTC. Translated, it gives CASSLDSIYGYTF.

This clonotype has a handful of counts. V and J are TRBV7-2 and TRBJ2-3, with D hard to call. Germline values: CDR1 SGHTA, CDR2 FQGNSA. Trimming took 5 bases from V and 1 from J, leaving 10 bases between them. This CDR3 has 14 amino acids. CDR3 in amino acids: CASSRRMGTDTQYF. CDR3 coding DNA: TGTGCCAGCAGCCGCCGAATGGGCACAGATACGCAGTATTTT.

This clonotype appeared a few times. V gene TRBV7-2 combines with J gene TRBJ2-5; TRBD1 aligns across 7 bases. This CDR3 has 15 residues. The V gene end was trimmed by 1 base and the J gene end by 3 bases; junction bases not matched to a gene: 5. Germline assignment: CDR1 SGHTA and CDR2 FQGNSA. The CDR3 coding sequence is TGTGCCAGCAGCTTAGGACAGGGTCGGGAAGAGACCCAGTACTTC. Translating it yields CASSLGQGREETQYF. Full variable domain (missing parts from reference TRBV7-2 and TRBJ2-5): GAGVSQSPSNKVTEKGKDVELRCDPISGHTALYWYRQSLGQGLEFLIYFQGNSAPDKSGLPSDRFSAERTGGSVSTLTIQRTQQEDSAVYLCASSLGQGREETQYFGPGTRLLVL.

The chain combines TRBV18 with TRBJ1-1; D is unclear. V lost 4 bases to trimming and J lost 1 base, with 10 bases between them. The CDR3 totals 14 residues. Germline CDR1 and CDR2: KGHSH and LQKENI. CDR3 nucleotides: TGTGCCAGCTCACAACAGCCTCCGAACACTGAAGCTTTCTTT. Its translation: CASSQQPPNTEAFF. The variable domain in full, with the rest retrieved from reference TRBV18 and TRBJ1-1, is NAGVMQNPRHLVRRRGQEARLRCSPMKGHSHVYWYRQLPEEGLKFMVYLQKENIIDESGMPKERFSAEFPKEGPSILRIQQVVRGDSAAYFCASSQQPPNTEAFFGQGTRLTVV.

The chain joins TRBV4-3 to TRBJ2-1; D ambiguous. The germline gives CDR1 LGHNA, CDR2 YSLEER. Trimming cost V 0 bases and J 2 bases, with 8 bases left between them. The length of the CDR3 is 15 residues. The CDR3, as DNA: TGCGCCAGCAGCCAAGATGCCCCCCCCTACAATGAGCAGTTCTTC. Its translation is CASSQDAPPYNEQFF.

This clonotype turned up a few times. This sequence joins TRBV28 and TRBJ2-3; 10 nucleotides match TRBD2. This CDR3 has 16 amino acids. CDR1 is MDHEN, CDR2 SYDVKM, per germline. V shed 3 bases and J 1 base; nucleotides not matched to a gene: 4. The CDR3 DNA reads TGTGCCAGCAGTTTCGGGACTAGCGCGGGCACAGATACGCAGTATTTT. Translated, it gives CASSFGTSAGTDTQYF.

The CDR3 is CASRLLAGAADEQFF. For the CDR3, the DNA is TGTGCCAGCAGGCTACTAGCGGGGGCCGCCGATGAGCAGTTCTTC. The chain carries TRBV5-5 and TRBJ2-1; 11 bases fit TRBD2. The length of the CDR3 is 15 residues. Germline CDR1 is SGHKS and CDR2 is YYEKEE (reference sequence). V was pared by 5 bases and J by 8 bases, with 9 bases of the junction left unmatched.

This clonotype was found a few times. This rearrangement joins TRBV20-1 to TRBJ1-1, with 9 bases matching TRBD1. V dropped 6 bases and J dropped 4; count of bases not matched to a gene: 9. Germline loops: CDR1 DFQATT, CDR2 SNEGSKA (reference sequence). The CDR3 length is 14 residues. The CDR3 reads CSADRGDGVTEAFF. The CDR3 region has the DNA TGCAGTGCAGACAGGGGGGATGGAGTCACTGAAGCTTTCTTT.